The present T cell receptor (beta chain) was sequenced within a study of blood T cell repertoires in COVID-19. Study background: Spain, Italy and the United States supplied samples that represented acute and convalescent COVID-19. The cDNA or gDNA used as material had been derived from T cells, B-cell-depleted T cells, or PBMCs.

In the authors' workflow: Researchers report that nucleated cell counts were estimated from reference gene primer amplification. The method was immunoSEQ multiplex PCR; TCRdb's version includes in-frame clones alone and lacks a portion of them. V, J and clone size derive from that table, while D and trimming were established from the DNA sequence. Among 84,000 or so clones listed, around 83% were seen once. V lost 6 bases and J 7 bases, leaving 13 bases between the germline ends. CDR1 is MNHEY and CDR2 is SVGAGI in the germline V gene. The CDR3 is made up of 14 amino acids. V and J are TRBV6-5 and TRBJ1-6; D is ambiguous. Sequencing was performed on peripheral blood. The clonotype was recovered from an elderly man with active or convalescent COVID-19. The CDR3 region is CASSEGKRNSPLHF. The CDR3 DNA reads as TGTGCCAGCAGCGAGGGCAAAAGGAATTCACCCCTCCACTTT.